The 20 T cell receptor beta chains below were found in one sample sequenced in a study of blood T cell repertoires in COVID-19. TCRdb keeps only in-frame clones here, not all; method: immunoSEQ multiplex PCR. The repertoire includes 380,000 or so clones, 86% of them detected once, and less than 9% sits in the top ten. Sequencing was performed on peripheral blood. The receptors here all came from an older woman with COVID-19, enrolled during active disease.

There are a few counts of this clone. The chain uses TRBV6-1 and TRBJ2-7; no clear D. Germline V gene sequence: CDR1 MNHNS, CDR2 SASEGT. Trimming stripped 3 bases from V and 5 bases from J, with 11 bases between. The CDR3 sequence is 13 residues long. In nucleotides, the CDR3 is TGTGCCAGCAGTGAGAACCCCAGAAACGAGCAGTACTTC. It yields the protein CASSENPRNEQYF.

This clone was seen a few times. The chain recombines TRBV15 with TRBJ1-5, with D uncertain. The V gene's germline CDR1 is LNHNV and CDR2 YYDKDF (reference sequence). V shed 4 bases and J shed 4 bases, with 8 bases lying between them. The CDR3 covers 13 residues. CDR3 DNA sequence: TGTGCCACCAGCACCTCGGGGAATCAGCCCCAGCATTTT. Its protein is CATSTSGNQPQHF.

The chain carries TRBV7-2 and TRBJ1-2, with D maybe TRBD1 (6 bases). CDR1 is SGHTA, CDR2 FQGNSA, per germline. V gave up 4 bases and J gave up 14 bases, with 17 bases separating them. CDR3 length: 12 residues. CDR3 bases: TGTGCCAGCAGCTGGGGGCTTGACAGGCCTACCTTC. Its protein product is CASSWGLDRPTF.

J is TRBJ2-5 and V is TRBV5-5; 8 bases align to TRBD2. From germline, CDR1 is SGHKS and CDR2 YYEKEE (reference sequence). The CDR3 is 13 amino acids. After removal of 5 bases from V and 5 bases from J, the junction contained 5 bases not matched to a gene. CDR3 protein: CASRTGGKETQYF. CDR3 DNA sequence: TGTGCCAGCAGGACGGGAGGGAAGGAGACCCAGTACTTC. Using reference TRBV5-5 and TRBJ2-5 for the parts outside the CDR3, the full variable domain is DAGVTQSPTHLIKTRGQQVTLRCSPISGHKSVSWYQQVLGQGPQFIFQYYEKEERGRGNFPDRFSARQFPNYSSELNVNALLLGDSALYLCASRTGGKETQYFGPGTRLLVL.

CDR3 protein: CASSFGQGATDTQYF. In DNA, the CDR3 is TGCGCCAGCAGCTTTGGACAGGGGGCAACAGATACGCAGTATTTT. V usage is TRBV4-1 and J usage is TRBJ2-3, with 11 bases matching TRBD1. V lost 5 bases and J lost 3; bases outside the gene matches: 4. This CDR3 is built from 15 residues. The germline CDR1 and CDR2 sequences are MGHRA and YSYEKL.

V usage is TRBV18 and J usage is TRBJ2-6; D might be TRBD2 (5 bases). Germline assignment: CDR1 KGHSH and CDR2 LQKENI. The CDR3 extends over 16 amino acids. The V and J ends lost 6 bases and 4 bases respectively, with 16 bases between them. The CDR3 sequence: CASSDARGSGANVLTF. The CDR3 nucleotides are TGTGCCAGCTCTGATGCTCGGGGTTCAGGGGCCAACGTCCTGACTTTC.

The V and J genes are TRBV19 and TRBJ1-3, with unresolved D. The V gene's germline CDR1 is LNHDA and CDR2 SQIVND (reference sequence). The CDR3 covers 15 residues. Between the trimmed V and J ends, which lost 7 bases and 0 bases, there was a span of 13 bases. Here the CDR3 DNA reads TGTGCCAGTAAATGGTCGGGGAGCTCTGGAAACACCATATATTTT. Translated, it gives CASKWSGSSGNTIYF.

The chain is built from TRBV10-3 and TRBJ1-2; TRBD1 is a possible D gene (5 bases). Trimming cost V 5 bases and J 7 bases, with 11 bases left between them. This CDR3 spans 12 amino acids. Per germline, CDR1 ENHRY and CDR2 SYGVKD. CDR3 nucleotides: TGTGCCATCAGTTACCCGGGGGGTGGCTACACCTTC. It yields the protein CAISYPGGGYTF.

The chain combines TRBV7-9 with TRBJ1-2; no reliable D call. Trimming took 1 base from V and 3 from J, leaving 9 bases between them. Looked up from germline, CDR1 is SEHNR and CDR2 is FQNEAQ (reference sequence). CDR3 length: 14 residues. The CDR3 loop is CASSLGGIHYGYTF. The CDR3 bases are TGTGCCAGCAGCTTAGGCGGCATACACTATGGCTACACCTTC.

The chain carries TRBV18 and TRBJ1-1; maybe TRBD1 (5 bases). This CDR3 spans 14 amino acids. Trimming took off 2 bases at V and 3 bases at J, with 10 bases between the two ends. Germline lookup yields CDR1 KGHSH and CDR2 LQKENI. Written as DNA, the CDR3 is TGTGCCAGCTCACCAGAGTTAGGGGACACTGAAGCTTTCTTT. Translation gives CASSPELGDTEAFF.

V usage is TRBV30 and J usage is TRBJ1-2; D not certain. V lost 4 bases to trimming and J lost 0 bases, with 9 bases between them. This CDR3 is 13 amino acids long. Per the germline V gene, CDR1 is GTSNPN and CDR2 is SVGIG (reference sequence). This CDR3 reads CAWTGGTNYGYTF. The CDR3 region has the DNA TGTGCCTGGACGGGAGGAACTAACTATGGCTACACCTTC.

The chain links TRBV20-1 to TRBJ2-5, with 10 bases aligning to TRBD1. This CDR3 has 16 residues. CDR1 is DFQATT and CDR2 is SNEGSKA in the germline V gene (reference sequence). The V gene end was trimmed by 3 bases and the J gene end by 4 bases; junction bases not matched to a gene: 11. The CDR3 region has the DNA TGCAGTGCTAGTTCTCCCGGGACAGGGGCCGGAGAGACCCAGTACTTC. It yields the protein CSASSPGTGAGETQYF.

Concerning this clone: Other DNA sequences from this sample encode an identical CDR3 as well. This chain connects TRBV27 to TRBJ2-7; TRBD1 agrees at 9 bases. Germline V gene sequence: CDR1 MNHEY, CDR2 SMNVEV (reference sequence). Germline trimming cut 2 bases from V and 6 bases from J; bases unmatched to any gene: 2. CDR3 length: 13 residues. The CDR3 DNA is TGTGCCAGCAGTTTAGGGACAGGGAGCGAGCAGTACTTC. This gives the protein CASSLGTGSEQYF.

J is TRBJ2-7 and V is TRBV6-5; D unclear. The CDR3 is made up of 13 amino acids. Germline V lookup: CDR1 MNHEY, CDR2 SVGAGI. V shed 3 bases and J shed 4 bases, with 10 bases lying between them. The CDR3 DNA reads as TGTGCCAGCAGTTATCGCGTTTGGTACGAGCAGTACTTC. It specifies CASSYRVWYEQYF.

The chain uses TRBV6-2 or TRBV6-3 and TRBJ2-1, with D unclear. The ends were cut back, 4 bases at V and 10 bases at J, with 14 bases in the middle. Germline V gene data show CDR1 as MNHEY and CDR2 as SVGEGT. The CDR3 runs to 13 residues. The CDR3, as DNA: TGTGCCAGCAGTTTGGTCTCAAGAGGAGAGCAGTTCTTC. Protein: CASSLVSRGEQFF.

This clone was seen a handful of times. The rearrangement uses TRBV19 and TRBJ2-7, with 9 bases aligning to TRBD1. The J segment lost 0 bases and the V segment lost 6 bases, leaving 6 bases of the junction unmatched. The length of the CDR3 is 15 residues. The germline V gene has CDR1 LNHDA and CDR2 SQIVND (reference sequence). The CDR3 region has the DNA TGTGCCAGTAGACTCGGACAGGGGCTCTCCTACGAGCAGTACTTC. Its translation: CASRLGQGLSYEQYF.

The rearrangement links TRBV9 to TRBJ1-5, with TRBD1 matching over 9 bases. V lost 6 bases and J lost 1; bases outside the gene matches: 5. CDR1 is SGDLS and CDR2 is YYNGEE in the germline V gene. This CDR3 contains 15 residues. This CDR3 is CASTRTGASNQPQHF. As DNA, the CDR3 is TGTGCCAGCACCAGGACAGGGGCGAGCAATCAGCCCCAGCATTTT.

DNA for the CDR3: TGCGCCAGCAGTGATCCTGGGACTAGCGGGGGGACTCTCCAAGAGACCCAGTACTTC. The encoded protein is CASSDPGTSGGTLQETQYF. The chain couples TRBV10-1 to TRBJ2-5; 15 nucleotides agree with TRBD2. This CDR3 contains 19 residues. Germline lookup yields CDR1 WNHNN and CDR2 SYGVQD (reference sequence). The J segment lost 1 base and the V segment lost 3 bases, leaving 9 bases of the junction unmatched.

The rearrangement joins TRBV6-4 to TRBJ1-3; 10 bases line up with TRBD1. The CDR3 is made up of 15 amino acids. The trim removed 6 bases at V and 3 bases at J, leaving 5 bases unmatched. Germline assignment: CDR1 MRHNA and CDR2 SNTAGT. For the CDR3, the DNA is TGTGCCAGCAGGAGGGACAGGGGTTTTGGAAACACCATATATTTT. This encodes CASRRDRGFGNTIYF.

This chain links TRBV10-3 with TRBJ1-2, with D possibly matching TRBD1 (6 bases). Between the trimmed V and J ends, which lost 6 bases and 1 base, there was a span of 12 bases. The CDR3 has 14 amino acids. The germline CDR1 and CDR2 sequences are ENHRY and SYGVKD. As DNA, the CDR3 is TGTGCCATCAGAGAAGGGGGGGATAACTATGGCTACACCTTC. Protein: CAIREGGDNYGYTF.